This is a list of T cell receptor beta chains from one sample in a study of cytomegalovirus exposure and HLA in healthy donors. The table came from immunoSEQ multiplex PCR; TCRdb's copy has only in-frame clones and leaves some out. Seen here are 60,000 to 100,000 clones, roughly 79% observed once, and the top ten hold around 5.4%. The sequencing sample was made of PBMCs. The receptors come from a male donor in good health and CMV-seropositive. Both conserved end residues are trimmed from each CDR3. The size field is filled for only some rows; it gives once, few, many or a size class.

ASKSGTGQPGELF - TRBJ2-2 TRBV6-1
ASSHETGGSYEQY - TRBJ2-7 TRBV5-1
ARGPKGGNEQF once TRBJ2-1 TRBV30
GIGTGYSYEQY many TRBJ2-7 TRBV6-1
ASKRNRSGNTIY - TRBJ1-3 TRBV21-1
ASSVAPSLYGYT - TRBJ1-2 TRBV9
ASSTQGAHYGYT - TRBJ1-2 TRBV19
ASSPGPQGGQPQH few TRBJ1-5 TRBV7-9
ASSYWTGDEQY - - TRBV6-5
ASTQWTSGSYTGELF once TRBJ2-2 TRBV7-9
ASRGLAVTGELF - TRBJ2-2 TRBV9
ASSIDRWRTNTGELF - TRBJ2-2 TRBV19
ASSQPPGCIANYGYT - TRBJ1-2 TRBV23-1
ASSLGVSTEAF - TRBJ1-1 TRBV7-8
ASSLVGGSFTSEAF - TRBJ1-1 TRBV5-1
ASSLRVEQF once TRBJ2-1 TRBV28
ASSVQLGTANTEAF - TRBJ1-1 TRBV7-2
ASSLPGGGYTDTQY once TRBJ2-3 TRBV27
ASSPGQRAYGYT - TRBJ1-2 TRBV6-1
ASSPDRAEF - TRBJ2-1 TRBV18
AWGASLREPY - TRBJ2-3 TRBV30
ASSLWQGMDTQY - TRBJ2-3 TRBV5-1